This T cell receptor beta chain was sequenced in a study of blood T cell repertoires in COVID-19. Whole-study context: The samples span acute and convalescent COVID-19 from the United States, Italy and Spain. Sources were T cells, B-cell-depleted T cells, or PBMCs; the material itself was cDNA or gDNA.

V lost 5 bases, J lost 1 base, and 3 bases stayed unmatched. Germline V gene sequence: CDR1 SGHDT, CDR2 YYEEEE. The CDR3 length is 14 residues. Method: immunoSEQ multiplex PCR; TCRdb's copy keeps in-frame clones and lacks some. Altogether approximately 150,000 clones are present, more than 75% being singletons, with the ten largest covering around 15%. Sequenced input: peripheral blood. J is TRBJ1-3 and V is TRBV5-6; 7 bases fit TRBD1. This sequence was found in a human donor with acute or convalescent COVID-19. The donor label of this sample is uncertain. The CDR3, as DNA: TGTGCCAGCAGTATCAGGGGGTCTGGAAACACCATATATTTT. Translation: CASSIRGSGNTIYF.